This passage covers 10 T cell receptor beta chains from one sample sequenced in a study of blood T cell repertoires in COVID-19. Sequencing used immunoSEQ multiplex PCR; TCRdb keeps in-frame clones, though not all of them. The repertoire consists of about 170,000 clones, with around 83% occurring once and the leading ten covering 3.5% to 4%. Specimen: PBMCs or T cells enriched from blood (not recorded which). These receptors all stem from a woman aged 45-65 years in a cohort exposed to, infected with or recovered from COVID-19 (not recorded which).

The chain recombines TRBV24-1 with TRBJ2-1; D is possibly TRBD2 (5 bases). V lost 4 bases and J lost 10, with 13 bases in between. Germline-derived CDR1 and CDR2 are KGHDR and SFDVKD. The CDR3 covers 13 residues. CDR3 coding DNA: TGTGCCACCAGTGAACAACCCCGAGGGGAGCAGTTCTTC. Its protein is CATSEQPRGEQFF.

This clone was observed a single time. The V and J genes are TRBV6-5 and TRBJ2-3; no clear D gene. Looked up from germline, CDR1 is MNHEY and CDR2 is SVGAGI. V lost 0 bases and J 0 bases, leaving 7 bases between the germline ends. CDR3 size: 15 residues. This CDR3 is CASSYSGGSTDTQYF. CDR3 DNA sequence: TGTGCCAGCAGTTACTCCGGCGGAAGCACAGATACGCAGTATTTT.

The chain uses TRBV29-1 and TRBJ2-1, with D unclear. The ends were cut back, 4 bases at V and 3 bases at J, with 7 bases in the middle. This CDR3 comprises 12 residues. Germline V gene data show CDR1 as SQVTM and CDR2 as ANQGSEA. The CDR3, as DNA: TGCAGCGTTGTTCGTATCTACAATGAGCAGTTCTTC. It is translated as CSVVRIYNEQFF.

The rearrangement links TRBV7-2 to TRBJ2-5; 9 bases map to TRBD2. This CDR3 comprises 17 residues. The germline V gene encodes CDR1 SGHTA and CDR2 FQGNSA. V lost 1 base and J lost 2; bases outside the gene matches: 8. The CDR3 loop is CASSLDLMAGGQETQYF. The CDR3 bases are TGTGCCAGCAGCTTAGACCTTATGGCGGGGGGGCAAGAGACCCAGTACTTC.

The chain carries TRBV5-4 and TRBJ2-1; 14 bases are shared with TRBD2. The CDR3 has 17 amino acids. CDR1 is SGHNT, CDR2 YYREEE, per germline (reference sequence). The ends lost 4 bases at V and 6 bases at J; junction bases unmatched: 9. CDR3 nucleotides: TGTGCCAGCAGCGCACCGGCCGGGACTAGCGGGGGCAATGAGCAGTTCTTC. It translates to CASSAPAGTSGGNEQFF.

This clone has only a few counts. The chain links TRBV6-2 or TRBV6-3 to TRBJ2-6; 10 bases match TRBD1. Germline lookup yields CDR1 MNHEY and CDR2 SVGEGT. The CDR3 contains 18 residues. Trimming took 4 bases from V and 1 from J; bases not matched to a gene: 7. This chain's CDR3 is CASSSTGGVYSGANVLTF. CDR3 DNA: TGTGCCAGCAGTTCGACAGGGGGCGTATATTCTGGGGCCAACGTCCTGACTTTC.

The chain employs TRBV7-6 and TRBJ2-5; no clear D gene. The CDR3 consists of 16 residues. The ends were cut back, 2 bases at V and 0 bases at J, with 13 bases in the middle. CDR1 is SGHVS and CDR2 is FNYEAQ in the germline V gene. Here the CDR3 reads CASSLIWSGYQETQYF. The CDR3 region has the DNA TGTGCCAGCAGCTTAATCTGGTCCGGGTACCAAGAGACCCAGTACTTC.

This clone was seen a handful of times. This chain connects TRBV28 to TRBJ1-5, with D unclear. The CDR3 extends over 15 amino acids. Trimming took 7 bases from V and 6 from J, leaving 19 bases between them. CDR1 MDHEN and CDR2 SYDVKM come from the germline V gene. Written as DNA, the CDR3 is TGTGCCAGCAACACCGGGGAGTTCTCAGGTCAGCCCCAGCATTTT. Protein product: CASNTGEFSGQPQHF.

The genes are TRBV6-5 and TRBJ1-5; TRBD1 matches at 7 bases. CDR3 length equals 15 residues. Per the germline V gene, CDR1 is MNHEY and CDR2 is SVGAGI. Trimming removed 6 bases from V and 6 bases from J; junction bases left unmatched: 11. CDR3: CASSGPGTVTQPQHF. In DNA, the CDR3 is TGTGCCAGCAGCGGTCCCGGGACAGTGACTCAGCCCCAGCATTTT.

The V and J genes are TRBV6-5 and TRBJ2-7; 9 bases are a match to TRBD1. The CDR3 extends over 13 amino acids. The germline gives CDR1 MNHEY, CDR2 SVGAGI. V shed 7 bases and J 1 base; nucleotides not matched to a gene: 2. CDR3 region: CASTGTGSYEQYF. The CDR3 DNA reads as TGTGCCAGCACTGGGACAGGGTCCTACGAGCAGTACTTC.